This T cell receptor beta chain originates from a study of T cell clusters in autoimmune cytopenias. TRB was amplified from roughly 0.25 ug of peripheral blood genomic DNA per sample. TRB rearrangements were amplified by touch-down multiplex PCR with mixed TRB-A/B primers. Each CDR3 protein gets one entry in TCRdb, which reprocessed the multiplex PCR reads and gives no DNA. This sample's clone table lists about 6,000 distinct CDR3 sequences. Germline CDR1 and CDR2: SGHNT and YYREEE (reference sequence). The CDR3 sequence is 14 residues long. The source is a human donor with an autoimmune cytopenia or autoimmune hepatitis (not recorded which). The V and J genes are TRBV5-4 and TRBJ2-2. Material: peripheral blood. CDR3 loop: CASHSSSRTGELFF.